This T cell receptor beta chain was found in a study of T cell responses to AZD1222 COVID-19 vaccine (dated by TCRdb to 2020 to 2023). Turning to the overall study: AZD1222 recipients given second doses at about 4 weeks or at about 12 weeks were pooled, since spike-specific TCR depth and breadth were not found to differ between the two schedules. A total of about 230 trial participants underwent TCR sequencing, of whom about 200 received two doses of AZD1222 and some 25 received two doses of the MenACWY control vaccine. Trial participants were enrolled by age into 18-55, 56-69 and 70-plus year subgroups, with about 150, 28 and 57 TCR-sequenced participants respectively. Findings and caveats that apply to the study as a whole: Spike-specific TCR breadth and depth rose significantly after two AZD1222 doses compared with day 0 and with MenACWY recipients. In the small 56-69-year group, the increase in depth fell short of significance, most likely because of low power. Because no day 14 peak-response samples were available, repertoires were characterized only after the peak T cell response. The vaccine-associated CD4 TCRs covered the entire spike protein, and the dominant responses fell in regions 160-218 and 743-854. Conclusions about previously exposed vaccinees were limited because only a handful of AZD1222 recipients were SARS-CoV-2 seropositive at baseline. Participants were mostly white British, with more females than males. The authors suggested clonal diversity may have been underestimated. Nearly half of unique spike-specific TCRs reportedly recognized epitopes outside regions mutated in the B.1.351 and B.1.1.7 variants.

Sample time point, as interpreted from the label and publication: baseline before first vaccination. Vaccinee samples were obtained from the UK trials COV001 and COV002, which included a single-blind randomized controlled phase 2/3 trial of AZD1222 (ChAdOx1 nCoV-19) in healthy adults. For TCRbeta chain sequencing, PBMC samples from trial participants were taken at day 0 and at day 28 after the second dose. The CDR3 regions of human TCRbeta chains were analyzed by immunosequencing. On the study's bioinformatics: TCRs in the repertoires were compared against a reference library of SARS-CoV-2-specific TCRs that had been generated with the MIRA antigen-specificity platform. Breadth meant the fraction of unique TCRs that were SARS-CoV-2-associated, whereas depth meant the fraction of total T cells that were SARS-CoV-2-associated. Using the MIRA data, every spike-specific TCR was mapped to the spike region that the TCR reacted to and assigned to either a CD4 or a CD8 class. Log10-transformed breadth and depth values were compared by one-way ANOVA with Sidak's multiple comparisons tests. Drawn from immuneACCESS, this table holds only the in-frame rearrangements with V and J called that TCRdb kept. Clones are partly lost; checked studies trace under half to an unresolved V gene and leave the rest unexplained. V and J calls and clone size follow that table, whereas D and trimming were derived from the DNA. Counted in this sample were about 150,000 clones; approximately 90% of them appeared once. The biggest ten clones account for about 3.5% of the sample.

Comment on this clone: Its antigen is not yet known. Per-nucleotide qualities are absent, and no much larger clonotype sits a single base away.

The germline V and J ends show losses of 2 bases and 2 bases respectively, and no gene match explains 13 bases of the junction. Reading from cysteine to phenylalanine, the CDR3 counts 18 amino acids. Left in the record is the CDR3 DNA by itself, 54 bases read in frame from the first base. As encoded in the germline V gene, CDR1 is SGHAT while CDR2 is FQNNGV. This material consisted of peripheral blood, taken on day 0 of AZD1222 vaccination. The clonotype was recovered from an adult in good health. The chain is made from TRBV11-2 and TRBJ2-7, with 9 central nucleotides matching TRBD2. The CDR3 reads CASSLILAGTPMPYEQYF. The nucleotide sequence reads as follows: TGTGCCAGCAGCTTAATCCTAGCGGGAACACCAATGCCCTACGAGCAGTACTTC.